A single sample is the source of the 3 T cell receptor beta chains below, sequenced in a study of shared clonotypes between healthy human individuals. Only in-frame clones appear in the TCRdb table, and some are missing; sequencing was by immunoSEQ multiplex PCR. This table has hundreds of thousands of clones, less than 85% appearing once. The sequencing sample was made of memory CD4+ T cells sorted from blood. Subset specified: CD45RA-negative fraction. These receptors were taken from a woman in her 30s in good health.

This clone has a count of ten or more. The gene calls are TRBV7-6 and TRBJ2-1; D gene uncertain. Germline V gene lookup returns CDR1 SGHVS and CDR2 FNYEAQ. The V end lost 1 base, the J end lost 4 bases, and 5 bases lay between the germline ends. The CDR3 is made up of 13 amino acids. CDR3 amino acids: CASSLETYNEQFF. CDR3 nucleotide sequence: TGTGCCAGCAGCTTAGAGACTTACAATGAGCAGTTCTTC.

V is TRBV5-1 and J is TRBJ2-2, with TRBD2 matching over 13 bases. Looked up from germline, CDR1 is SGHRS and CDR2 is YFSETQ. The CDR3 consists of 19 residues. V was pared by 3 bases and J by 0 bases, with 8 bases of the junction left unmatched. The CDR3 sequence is CASSSGTSGKGTNTGELFF. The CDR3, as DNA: TGCGCCAGCAGCTCAGGGACTAGCGGGAAGGGAACGAACACCGGGGAGCTGTTTTTT. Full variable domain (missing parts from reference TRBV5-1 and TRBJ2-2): KAGVTQTPRYLIKTRGQQVTLSCSPISGHRSVSWYQQTPGQGLQFLFEYFSETQRNKGNFPGRFSGRQFSNSRSEMNVSTLELGDSALYLCASSSGTSGKGTNTGELFFGEGSRLTVL.

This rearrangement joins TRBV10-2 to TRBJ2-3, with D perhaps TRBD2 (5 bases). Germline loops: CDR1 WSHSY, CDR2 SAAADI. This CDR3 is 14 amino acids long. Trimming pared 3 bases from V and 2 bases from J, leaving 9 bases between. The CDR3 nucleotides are TGCGCCAGCAGTGAAGAGGGCTCCACAGATACGCAGTATTTT. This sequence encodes CASSEEGSTDTQYF.